This T cell receptor beta chain was identified during a study of cytomegalovirus exposure and HLA in healthy donors. This clone showed up just a few times. Its antigen is not identified. General study points: Cytomegalovirus-associated status was assigned to 150 to 200 TCR beta chains. Testing in vitro showed a few CMV-associated chains specific for CMV antigens. As a later analysis revealed, the rate of TCR association differed by HLA locus, with DRB1 most and HLA-C fewest.

In the PCR, 60 Vbeta and 13 Jbeta primers were used. As processed by the authors: Roughly 11 million of the 60 million to 90 million unique TCR beta chains counted in a later analysis were shared. Data came from immunoSEQ multiplex PCR; TCRdb stores just in-frame clones and leaves some out. V, J and clone size are taken as reported in that table, and D and trimming were inferred from the DNA itself. The table has around 170,000 clones, over 60% seen once. CDR3 size: 16 residues. The V and J ends lost 2 bases and 5 bases, in that order; junction bases with no gene match: 6. The germline gives CDR1 SGHTA, CDR2 FQGTGA.

Sequencing input: PBMCs. V gene TRBV7-3 combines with J gene TRBJ2-3; the match to TRBD2 covers 11 bases. The receptor was isolated from a man between 18 and 29 years old in good health and CMV-seronegative. CDR3 protein: CASSLGLAGGRDTQYF. CDR3 bases: TGTGCCAGCAGCTTAGGTCTAGCGGGGGGACGAGATACGCAGTATTTT. Full variable domain (rest looked up from reference TRBV7-3 and TRBJ2-3): GAGVSQTPSNKVTEKGKYVELRCDPISGHTALYWYRQSLGQGPEFLIYFQGTGAADDSGLPNDRFFAVRPEGSVSTLKIQRTERGDSAVYLCASSLGLAGGRDTQYFGPGTRLTVL.